Presented here are 8 T cell receptor beta chains from one specimen sequenced in a study of vaccination effects on CD4 cells after COVID-19. Peptide-pool stimulation followed by sequencing identified expanded antigen-specific CD4+ clonotypes in the ViraFEST assay. With 10 to 11 days of culture completed, CD4+ T cells were isolated. None of the vaccinated had previously contracted SARS-CoV-2, and their nucleocapsid antibodies tested negative. These receptors lack a known antigen. Sequencing was performed with immunoSEQ multiplex PCR; in TCRdb, only in-frame clones are kept and a portion is missing. The table includes tens of thousands of clones, approximately 80% detected once. Sequencing used CD4+ T cells from PBMCs cultured with HCoV-NL63 spike peptides, obtained before COVID-19 vaccination. Receptors were obtained from a human donor who received a COVID-19 vaccine.

The V call is TRBV6-6, the J call TRBJ1-1; D is unclear. Germline assignment: CDR1 MNHNY and CDR2 SVGAGI (reference sequence). The V and J ends lost 4 bases and 1 base respectively, with 10 bases between them. This CDR3 has 14 residues. DNA for the CDR3: TGTGCCAGCAGTTCCCTCCGTGGGAACACTGAAGCTTTCTTT. It encodes CASSSLRGNTEAFF.

This rearrangement joins TRBV20-1 to TRBJ2-2; 10 nucleotides agree with TRBD2. CDR1 is DFQATT and CDR2 is SNEGSKA in the germline V gene (reference sequence). V trimming: 6 bases; J trimming: 4 bases; junction bases outside the gene matches: 8. The CDR3 has 15 amino acids. CDR3 sequence reads: CSASSSGGFTGELFF. As DNA, the CDR3 is TGCAGTGCCAGTTCTAGCGGGGGCTTCACCGGGGAGCTGTTTTTT.

This clone was detected once. The rearrangement uses TRBV20-1 and TRBJ2-1; 9 bases align to TRBD2. This CDR3 comprises 14 residues. Trimming cost V 6 bases and J 7 bases; bases outside gene matches: 10. CDR1 DFQATT and CDR2 SNEGSKA come from the germline V gene (reference sequence). In DNA form, the CDR3 reads TGCAGTGCCAGTTCGGGCGGGGGGGCTAATGAGCAGTTCTTC. Its translation: CSASSGGGANEQFF.

The genes are TRBV3-1 (or the pseudogene TRBV3-2) and TRBJ2-1; maybe TRBD2 (6 bases). The CDR3 totals 14 residues. Deletions cut 4 bases from V and 6 bases from J, with 13 bases between. CDR1 LGHDT and CDR2 YNNKEL come from the germline V gene (reference sequence). CDR3 amino acids: CASSRFGTLNEQFF. In DNA, the CDR3 is TGTGCCAGCAGCCGCTTCGGGACTCTCAATGAGCAGTTCTTC.

V gene TRBV4-2 combines with J gene TRBJ2-5; D not certain. This CDR3 region has 14 residues. V shed 2 bases and J shed 1 base, with 8 bases lying between them. Germline assignment: CDR1 LGHNA and CDR2 YNFKEQ. CDR3 sequence reads: CASSQTTSQETQYF. The CDR3 DNA sequence: TGTGCCAGCAGCCAAACTACATCCCAAGAGACCCAGTACTTC.

V and J are TRBV2 and TRBJ2-5; weak D call: TRBD2 (6 bases). The CDR3 has 15 residues. V was shortened by 0 bases and J by 1 base, with 9 bases between the two germline ends. In germline, CDR1 is SNHLY, CDR2 FYNNEI. The CDR3, as DNA: TGTGCCAGCAGTGAAGCACGCGGGATCCAAGAGACCCAGTACTTC. It encodes CASSEARGIQETQYF.

The chain is built from TRBV18 and TRBJ2-7; 7 bases line up with TRBD1. The germline V gene has CDR1 KGHSH and CDR2 LQKENI. The CDR3 has 13 residues. V trimming: 4 bases; J trimming: 3 bases; junction bases outside the gene matches: 3. CDR3 region: CASSQDRRYEQYV. The CDR3 DNA reads TGTGCCAGCTCACAGGACAGGCGCTACGAGCAGTACGTC.

V and J are TRBV6-1 and TRBJ2-1; D may be TRBD1 or TRBD2 (5 bases each). The germline CDR1 and CDR2 sequences are MNHNS and SASEGT. Trimming took 2 bases from V and 0 from J, leaving 11 bases between them. The CDR3 is made up of 16 amino acids. CDR3 sequence (DNA): TGTGCCAGCAGTGAACTTCGGGGCCTCTCCTACAATGAGCAGTTCTTC. This sequence encodes CASSELRGLSYNEQFF.